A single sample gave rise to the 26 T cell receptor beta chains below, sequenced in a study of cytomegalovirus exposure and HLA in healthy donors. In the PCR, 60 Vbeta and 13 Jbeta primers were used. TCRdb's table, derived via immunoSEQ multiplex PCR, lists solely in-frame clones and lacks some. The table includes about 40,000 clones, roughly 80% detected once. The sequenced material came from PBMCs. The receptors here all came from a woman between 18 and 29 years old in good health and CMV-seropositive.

CDR3 coding DNA: TGTGCCCCTAGCCCTAATGAAAAACTGTTTTTT. Translated, it gives CAPSPNEKLFF. The chain combines TRBV19 with TRBJ1-4; D not certain. Deletions cut 11 bases from V and 3 bases from J, with 7 bases between. In germline, CDR1 is LNHDA, CDR2 SQIVND (reference sequence). This CDR3 comprises 11 residues.

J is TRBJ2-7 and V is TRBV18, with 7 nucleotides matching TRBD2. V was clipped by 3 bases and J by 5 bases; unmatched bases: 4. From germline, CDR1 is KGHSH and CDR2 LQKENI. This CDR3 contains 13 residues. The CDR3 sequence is CASSPPTSDEQYF. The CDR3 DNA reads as TGTGCCAGCTCACCCCCCACTAGCGACGAGCAGTACTTC.

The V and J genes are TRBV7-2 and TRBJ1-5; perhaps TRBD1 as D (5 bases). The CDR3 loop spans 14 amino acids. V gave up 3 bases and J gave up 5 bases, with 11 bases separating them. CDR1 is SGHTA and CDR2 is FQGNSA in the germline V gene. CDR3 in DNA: TGTGCCAGCAGCTTGGGGGAGGAATATCAGCCCCAGCATTTT. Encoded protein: CASSLGEEYQPQHF.

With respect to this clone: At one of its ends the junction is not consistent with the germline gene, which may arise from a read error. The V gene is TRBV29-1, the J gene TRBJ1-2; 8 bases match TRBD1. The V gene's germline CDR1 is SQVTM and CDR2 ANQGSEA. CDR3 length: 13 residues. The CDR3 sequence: CSVVAGGHYGYPF. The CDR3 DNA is TGCAGCGTTGTGGCAGGGGGCCACTATGGCTACCCCTTC.

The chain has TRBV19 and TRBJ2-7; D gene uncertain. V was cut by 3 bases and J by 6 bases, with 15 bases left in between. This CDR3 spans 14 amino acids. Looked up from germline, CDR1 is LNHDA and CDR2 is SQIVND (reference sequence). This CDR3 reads CASSMSRDRSEQYF. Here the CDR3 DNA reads TGTGCCAGTAGTATGAGTCGTGATCGGAGCGAGCAGTACTTC.

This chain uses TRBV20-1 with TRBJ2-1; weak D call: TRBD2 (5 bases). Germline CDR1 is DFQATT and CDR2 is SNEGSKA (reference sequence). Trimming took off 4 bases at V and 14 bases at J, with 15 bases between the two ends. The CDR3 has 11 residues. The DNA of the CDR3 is TGCAGTGCTACCGGGATGCCCCAGGAGTTCTTC. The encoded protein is CSATGMPQEFF.

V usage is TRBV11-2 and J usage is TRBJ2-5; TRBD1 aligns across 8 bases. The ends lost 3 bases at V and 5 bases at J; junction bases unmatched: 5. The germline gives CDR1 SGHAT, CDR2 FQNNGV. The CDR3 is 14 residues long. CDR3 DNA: TGTGCCAGCAGCTTGTCAGGGGGCGGTGAGACCCAGTACTTC. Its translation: CASSLSGGGETQYF. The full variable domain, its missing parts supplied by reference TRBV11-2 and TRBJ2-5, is EAGVAQSPRYKIIEKRQSVAFWCNPISGHATLYWYQQILGQGPKLLIQFQNNGVVDDSQLPKDRFSAERLKGVDSTLKIQPAKLEDSAVYLCASSLSGGGETQYFGPGTRLLVL.

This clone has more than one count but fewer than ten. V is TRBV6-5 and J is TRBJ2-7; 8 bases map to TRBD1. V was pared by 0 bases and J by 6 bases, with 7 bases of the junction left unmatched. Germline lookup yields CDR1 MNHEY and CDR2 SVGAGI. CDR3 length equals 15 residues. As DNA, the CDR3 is TGTGCCAGCAGTTACTCAAGGACAGGGCTTGGCGAGCAGTACTTC. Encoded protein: CASSYSRTGLGEQYF.

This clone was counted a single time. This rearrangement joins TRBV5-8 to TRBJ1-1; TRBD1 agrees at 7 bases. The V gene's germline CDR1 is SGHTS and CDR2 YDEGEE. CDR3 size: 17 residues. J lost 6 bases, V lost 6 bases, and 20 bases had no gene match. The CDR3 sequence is CASKNDRERGPFAEAFF. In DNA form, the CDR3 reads TGTGCCAGCAAAAACGACAGGGAACGGGGGCCTTTCGCTGAAGCTTTCTTT.

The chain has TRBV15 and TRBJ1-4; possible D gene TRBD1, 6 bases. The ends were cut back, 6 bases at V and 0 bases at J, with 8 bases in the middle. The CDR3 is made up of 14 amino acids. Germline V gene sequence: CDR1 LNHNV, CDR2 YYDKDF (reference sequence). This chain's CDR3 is CATRDSTTNEKLFF. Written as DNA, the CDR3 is TGTGCCACCAGGGACAGTACAACTAATGAAAAACTGTTTTTT.

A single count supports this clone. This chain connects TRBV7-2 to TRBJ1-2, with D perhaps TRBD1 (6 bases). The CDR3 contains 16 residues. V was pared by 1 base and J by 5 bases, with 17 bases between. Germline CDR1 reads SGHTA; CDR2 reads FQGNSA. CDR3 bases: TGTGCCAGCAGCTTAGAGAGCCGGACAGCCCCTTATGGCTACACCTTC. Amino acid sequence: CASSLESRTAPYGYTF.

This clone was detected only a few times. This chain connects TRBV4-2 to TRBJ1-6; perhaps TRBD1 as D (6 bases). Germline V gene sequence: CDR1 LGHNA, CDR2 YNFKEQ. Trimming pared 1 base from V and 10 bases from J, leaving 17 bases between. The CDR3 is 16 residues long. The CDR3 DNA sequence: TGTGCCAGCAGCCAAGGCTCGGGACAATCTCACTCACCCCTCCACTTT. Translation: CASSQGSGQSHSPLHF.

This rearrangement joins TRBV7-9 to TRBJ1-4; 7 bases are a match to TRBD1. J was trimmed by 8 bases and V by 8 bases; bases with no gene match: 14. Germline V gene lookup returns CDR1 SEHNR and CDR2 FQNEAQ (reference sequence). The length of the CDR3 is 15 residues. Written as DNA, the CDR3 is TGTGCCAGCGGTAAACGTGGGCCAGGGGGAGAAAAACTGTTTTTT. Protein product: CASGKRGPGGEKLFF.

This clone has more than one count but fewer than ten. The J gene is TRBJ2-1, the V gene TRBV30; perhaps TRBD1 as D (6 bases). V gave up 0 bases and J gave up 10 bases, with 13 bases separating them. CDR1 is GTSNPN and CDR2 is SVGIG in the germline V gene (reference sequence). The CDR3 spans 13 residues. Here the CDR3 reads CAWSVHRGTEQFF. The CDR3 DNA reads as TGTGCCTGGAGTGTACATAGAGGGACAGAGCAGTTCTTC. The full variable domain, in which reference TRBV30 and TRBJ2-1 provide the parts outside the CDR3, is SQTIHQWPATLVQPVGSPLSLECTVEGTSNPNLYWYRQAAGRGLQLLFYSVGIGQISSEVPQNLSASRPQDRQFILSSKKLLLSDSGFYLCAWSVHRGTEQFFGPGTRLTVL.

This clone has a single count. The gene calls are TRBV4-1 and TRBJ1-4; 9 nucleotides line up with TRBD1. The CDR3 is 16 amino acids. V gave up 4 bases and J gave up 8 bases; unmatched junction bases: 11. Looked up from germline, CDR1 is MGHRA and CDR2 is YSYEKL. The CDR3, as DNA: TGCGCCAGCAGCCGCGAGGCCGGGACAGGGAGGGAAAAACTGTTTTTT. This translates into CASSREAGTGREKLFF.

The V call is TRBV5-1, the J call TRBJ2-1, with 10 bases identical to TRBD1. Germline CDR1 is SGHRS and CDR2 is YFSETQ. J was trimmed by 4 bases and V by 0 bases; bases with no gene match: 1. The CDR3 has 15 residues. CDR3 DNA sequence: TGCGCCAGCAGCTTGGGGACAGGGGGTTACAATGAGCAGTTCTTC. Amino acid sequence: CASSLGTGGYNEQFF.

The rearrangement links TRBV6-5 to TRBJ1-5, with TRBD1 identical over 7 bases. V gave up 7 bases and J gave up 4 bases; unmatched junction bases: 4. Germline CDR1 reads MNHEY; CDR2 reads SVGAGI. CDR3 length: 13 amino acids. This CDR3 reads CASTAGGNQPQHF. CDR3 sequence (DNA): TGTGCCAGCACCGCAGGGGGAAATCAGCCCCAGCATTTT.

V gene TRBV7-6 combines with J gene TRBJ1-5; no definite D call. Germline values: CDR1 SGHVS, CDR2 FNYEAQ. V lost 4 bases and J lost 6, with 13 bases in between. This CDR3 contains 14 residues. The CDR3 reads CASSSTGGGQPQHF. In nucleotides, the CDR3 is TGTGCCAGCAGCTCAACTGGTGGTGGTCAGCCCCAGCATTTT.

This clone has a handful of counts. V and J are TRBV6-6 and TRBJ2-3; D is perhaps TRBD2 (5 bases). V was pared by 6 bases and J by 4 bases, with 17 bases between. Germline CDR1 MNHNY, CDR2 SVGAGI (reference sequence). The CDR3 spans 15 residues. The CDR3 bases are TGTGCCAGCAGACTCGGGCGGGCGGACGCAGATACGCAGTATTTT. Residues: CASRLGRADADTQYF.

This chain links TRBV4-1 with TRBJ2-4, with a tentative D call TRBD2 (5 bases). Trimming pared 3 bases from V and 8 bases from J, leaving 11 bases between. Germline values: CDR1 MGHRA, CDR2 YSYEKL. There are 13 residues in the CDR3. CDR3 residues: CASSQRAMDIQYF. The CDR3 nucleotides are TGCGCCAGCAGCCAGAGGGCAATGGACATTCAGTACTTC.

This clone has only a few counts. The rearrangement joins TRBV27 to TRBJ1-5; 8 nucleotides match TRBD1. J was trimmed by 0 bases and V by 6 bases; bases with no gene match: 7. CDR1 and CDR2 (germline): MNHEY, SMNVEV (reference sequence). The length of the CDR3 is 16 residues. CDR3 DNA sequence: TGTGCCAGCAGACGACAGGGGTGGAGTAGCAATCAGCCCCAGCATTTT. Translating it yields CASRRQGWSSNQPQHF.

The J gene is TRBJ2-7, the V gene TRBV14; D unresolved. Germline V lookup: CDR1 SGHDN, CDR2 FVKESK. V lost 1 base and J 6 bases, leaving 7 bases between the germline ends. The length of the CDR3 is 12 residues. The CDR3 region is CASSQVRSEQYF. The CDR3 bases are TGTGCCAGCAGCCAAGTCCGTTCCGAGCAGTACTTC.

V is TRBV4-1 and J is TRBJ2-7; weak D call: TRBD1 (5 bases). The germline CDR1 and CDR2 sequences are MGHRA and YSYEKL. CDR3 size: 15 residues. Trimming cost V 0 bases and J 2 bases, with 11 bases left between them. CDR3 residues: CASSQEPAGPYEQYF. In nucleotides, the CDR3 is TGCGCCAGCAGCCAAGAACCCGCAGGGCCCTACGAGCAGTACTTC.

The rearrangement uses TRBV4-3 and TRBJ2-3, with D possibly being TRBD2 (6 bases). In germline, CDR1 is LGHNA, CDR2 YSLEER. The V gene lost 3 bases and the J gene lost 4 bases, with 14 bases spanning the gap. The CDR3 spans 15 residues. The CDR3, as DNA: TGCGCCAGCAGCCATAGGTGGGAGGCATCAGATACGCAGTATTTT. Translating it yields CASSHRWEASDTQYF.

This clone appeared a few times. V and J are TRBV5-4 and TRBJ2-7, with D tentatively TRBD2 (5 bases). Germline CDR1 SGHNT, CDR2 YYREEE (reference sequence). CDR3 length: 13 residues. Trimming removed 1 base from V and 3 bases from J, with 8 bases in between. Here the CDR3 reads CASSLRGFYEQYF. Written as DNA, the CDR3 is TGTGCCAGCAGCTTGAGAGGGTTCTACGAGCAGTACTTC.

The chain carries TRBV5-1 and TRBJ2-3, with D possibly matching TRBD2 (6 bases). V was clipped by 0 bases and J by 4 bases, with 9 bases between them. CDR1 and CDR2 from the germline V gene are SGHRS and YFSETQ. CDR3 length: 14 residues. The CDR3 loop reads CASSLAGGPDTQYF. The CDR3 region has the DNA TGCGCCAGCAGCTTGGCCGGGGGTCCAGATACGCAGTATTTT.